The T cell receptor beta chain described here comes from a study of cytomegalovirus exposure and HLA in healthy donors (dated by TCRdb to about 2017). About the full investigation: According to an earlier analysis of 587 of the donors, 150 million to 200 million T cells yielded 90 million to 140 million unique TCR beta sequences and roughly 280 Gb of sequence data. Typing coverage differed by locus: A, B, C, DRB1 and DQB1 were typed in roughly 620-630 donors, DQA1 in 500 to 550, DPA1 in approximately 610, and DPB1 in 450 to 480. Among approximately 370 genotyped donors of the cohort, an average of around 250,000 unique TCR beta nucleotide sequences was sequenced per donor, of which about 18% were non-productive. The T cell repertoires of about 700 subjects were profiled by immunosequencing and related to cytomegalovirus serostatus. Four to six DR-DQ haplotypes were handled as single units for association and clustering, since linkage in the cohort was strong. In the later analysis, no new phenotypic data were used to find candidate immune exposures; instead, reliance was placed on TCR beta sequences and their occurrence across donors. The study was designed to test whether signatures of past pathogen exposure could be identified by cataloging public T cell receptors. Along with the approximately 650-subject first cohort, a separate validation cohort of some 130 different subjects was used. To predict cytomegalovirus infection status, the study brought together high-throughput TCR immunosequencing, statistical association of individual TCRs with disease status, and machine learning. In a later analysis, previously published TCR beta repertoires from about 640 donors were re-analyzed and high-resolution HLA genotyping was added so that TCR occurrence patterns could be studied. To decide whether each TCR beta V gene segment behaved as functional or pseudogenic, an earlier analysis of 587 of the donors relied on high-throughput TCR beta sequencing. Genome-wide SNP genotypes for about 55% of the 666 donors were used in a later genetic analysis, which treated that subset as a discovery cohort. An early release covering about 600 HLA-typed donors comprised approximately 300 gigabases of sequencing data and 85 million or so unique TCR sequences. Alongside the repertoire data, information on donor age, sex, ethnicity and CMV serostatus was compiled. HLA typing covered class I and class II loci at four-digit resolution. Every repertoire in the discovery cohort had been generated on one and the same sequencing platform. Of the roughly 410 genotyped donors, 81% were placed in the genetic ancestry cluster associated with self-reported Caucasian donors.

The cohort consisted of some 670 healthy bone marrow donors. All cohort members were sampled while nominally healthy, although unrecorded immune exposures were likely present. The donor was CMV seronegative and belonged to the group of 352 seronegative cohort members. A peripheral blood sample was collected from each donor, and TCR beta sequencing was performed on peripheral blood mononuclear cells. Genomic DNA was extracted from the blood cell samples with the Qiagen DNeasy Blood Extraction Kit. Comments on this clone: This clone's antigen is unknown.

Taken from the germline V gene (reference sequence), the CDR1 and CDR2 loops are LNHDA and SQIVND. Germline trimming amounts to 5 bases on V and 3 bases on J, with 13 as the count of junction bases outside the gene matches. The CDR3 measures 18 amino acids from cysteine to phenylalanine. Solely the CDR3 DNA is kept, with 54 bases framed from the first base. Results and caveats for the whole study, not just this receptor: Some 16 rarely observed V segments, including chromosome 9 orphons, were excluded from the earlier analysis of approximately 600 of the donors because counts were too low. A later genetic analysis associated a missense DCLRE1C variant with V-gene and J-gene trimming of TCR beta chains, and an independent cohort replicated the association. The study listed 150 to 200 TCR beta chains as associated with cytomegalovirus. In vitro tests confirmed that a few of the cytomegalovirus-associated TCR beta chains recognize cytomegalovirus antigens. In a later analysis, 16,951 TCR beta sequences were associated with specific HLA alleles at a false discovery rate of 0.05. A cluster of highly shared sequence variants was judged likely to be a technical artifact of the sequencing pipeline. In a later analysis, the rate of TCR association differed among HLA loci, with DRB1 alleles having the most associated TCRs and HLA-C alleles having the fewest. Broadly in line with IMGT annotations, most TCR beta V segments showed up in productive rearrangements about 87% or about 30% of the time in an earlier analysis of around 600 of the donors. HLA typing was unavailable for some donors at each locus, so association tests used only the typed subset. Immune exposure information for the cohort was limited to CMV serostatus. In a later genetic analysis, fewer N-insertions in productive TCRs were reported among donors in an Asian-associated ancestry cluster than the roughly 670-donor mean. A further reported finding was that TCR beta sequences accurately predicted the HLA-A and HLA-B alleles for most subjects in the first cohort. The authors suggested that the approach could potentially be generalized to other disease states and immunological phenotypes. Several of the top co-occurrence clusters appeared to be linked to parvovirus B19, influenza, CMV and Epstein-Barr virus, according to a later analysis. When HLA alleles, especially DR and DQ, strongly co-occurred, attributing TCR associations to individual alleles was difficult. While some public TCRs were present in many individuals, most TCR sequences turned up only very rarely across donors. In a later analysis, HLA-associated TCR beta chains showed more clonal expansion and lower generation probabilities than non-associated chains that were equally common. Correlated functional status among segregating V segments might reflect linkage disequilibrium, but an unknown experimental factor could not be ruled out. Presence/absence analyses assumed roughly uniform sequencing depth across donors, an assumption that may not hold. Only TCR beta chains were sequenced in this cohort, and the absence of alpha or paired-chain data limited detectable features. Some IMGT-functional V segments, including TRBV6-2 and TRBV6-3, could not be distinguished by the 87-base-pair reads and were therefore excluded. The classifier was reported to diagnose cytomegalovirus status with high specificity and sensitivity in both the original cohort and the validation cohort. According to a later analysis, most CMV-associated TCR beta chains appeared to be HLA-restricted, and the HLA associations seemed to be driven largely by CMV exposure.

Receptor amplification or capture employed the immunoSEQ multiplex PCR assay. For the multiplex PCR, a mixture combining 60 forward primers for TCR Vbeta segments and 13 reverse primers for TCR Jbeta segments was used. The CDR3 region of rearranged TCR beta genes was amplified from genomic DNA by a multiplex PCR assay. The amplified TCR beta libraries were sequenced on the Illumina HiSeq System as 87-base-pair reads. In the authors' own workflow: Across the 500 to 850 repertoires, a later analysis counted 60 million to 90 million unique TCR beta chains, some 11 million of which were shared by at least two donors. Raw reads were error-corrected and collapsed into unique sequences by a nearest-neighbor algorithm in which closely related sequences were merged to remove PCR and sequencing errors. To assign V, D and J gene segments, CDR3 sequences were aligned to IMGT reference sequences. Each retained sequence needed at least a six-nucleotide match to both a V gene segment and a J gene segment. Rearrangements were classified as productive when the CDR3 lacked stop codons and remained in frame with V and J, and all other rearrangements were classified as non-productive. Following IMGT convention, CDR3 was defined as the stretch from the second conserved V-encoded cysteine up to the conserved J-encoded phenylalanine. The earlier analysis of around 640 of the donors excluded sequences that lacked an unambiguous match to a single V gene segment. An earlier analysis of 550 to 650 of the donors classified V segments as functional when productive rearrangements were above 56.7% and as segregating when the standard deviation between donors was above 5%. A statistical classification framework was built for diagnosing cytomegalovirus status from the catalog of TCR beta chain sequences. V and J gene assignment, in a later analysis, came from comparing TCR nucleotide sequences with IMGT/GENE-DB human TR gene sequences. A later analysis assigned CDR3 sequences and most-parsimonious VDJ recombination scenarios with the TCRdist pipeline. In a later analysis, every TCR beta chain was defined by the combination of its CDR3 amino acid sequence and its V-gene family, and reads without a unique V-gene family were dropped. As a way to deal with suspected cross-contamination and a sequencing artifact, a later analysis dropped 450 to 700 nucleotide sequences that were highly shared and had low generation probability. A later analysis calculated a clonal expansion index for each public chain from normalized within-repertoire ranks of inferred template counts. Generation probabilities in a later analysis came from a VDJ recombination model fitted to out-of-frame rearrangements, and those results were checked against IGoR. In a later analysis, TCR-TCR, TCR-HLA and TCR-CMV co-occurrence was scored with hypergeometric tests, and a repertoire-size bias correction was applied to TCR pairs. To estimate false discovery rates, a later analysis permuted the HLA or CMV assignments 20 times. A later analysis grouped co-occurring TCRs with DBSCAN, adding TCRdist sequence similarity when clustering within HLA-allele-positive subsets. Repertoires with fewer than 30,000 or more than 120,000 public chains, plus five repertoires with anomalous nucleotide sharing, were excluded from co-occurrence clustering. In its TCRdb copy, this immuneACCESS table keeps in-frame sequences only and misses some clones. Where compared with another copy, unresolved V genes explain less than half of these, and the others have no known cause. D and trimming were read from the DNA, whereas the V and J calls and clone size are those reported in that table. This sample's table contains about 160,000 clones. The ten largest clonotypes hold 2% to 2.5% of the sample.

The sample consisted of PBMCs. This TCR was recovered from a man aged 30 to 39 in good health and CMV-seronegative. Recombination connected TRBV19 to TRBJ1-2; 12 bases in between match TRBD1. Here is the DNA: TGTGCCAGTAGTGGTGCCGGGACAGGGGGCGAACGCTACTATGGCTACACCTTC. Translated, it gives CASSGAGTGGERYYGYTF.